This T cell receptor (beta chain) was sequenced during a study of molecular identifiers for immune sequencing clone quantification. As for the study in general: Five aliquots were made in replicates from the RNA of around 20,000 or 100,000 naive CD8 cells, and four were sequenced. General observations from the study: One cell's worth of spiked Jurkat TCR RNA was reportedly detectable among about a million naive cells.

V was shortened by 7 bases and J by 7 bases, with 13 bases between the two germline ends. CDR1 and CDR2 (germline): LNHDA, SQIVND (reference sequence). The CDR3 is made up of 13 amino acids. The authors sorted naive CD8 T cells as CD8+CD4-CCR7+CD45RA+. On this clonotype: What it recognizes is unknown.

One entry per CDR3 protein, called by TCRdb with MiXCR from the PCR reads. Altogether approximately 550,000 distinct CDR3 sequences are present, about a fifth being singletons, with the ten largest covering under 0.85%. This chain uses TRBV19 with TRBJ2-2; D ambiguous. Source material: naive CD8+ T cells from blood, with Jurkat cell RNA spiked in. Subset indicated: FACS-sorted CD8+CD4-CCR7+CD45RA+ naive T cells. This TCR was sampled from a human donor in good health. Some libraries in this study had Jurkat cell RNA spiked in. The CDR3 reads CASMASANGELFF. CDR3 DNA sequence: TGTGCCAGTATGGCGTCGGCGAACGGGGAGCTGTTTTTT.